This T cell receptor beta chain was obtained from a study of shared clonotypes between healthy human individuals. Libraries were prepared by immunoSEQ multiplex PCR; TCRdb keeps only in-frame clonotypes and omits some of them. This table has 90,000 to 150,000 clones, about 71% appearing once. Broader study findings: Memory subsets generally showed smaller estimated richness than naive subsets did.

Comment on this clone: Its antigen is still unknown.

CDR1 MRHNA and CDR2 SNTAGT come from the germline V gene. With 6 bases removed from V and 4 bases from J, the gap between germline ends came to 21 bases. The CDR3 loop spans 17 amino acids. The chain combines TRBV6-4 with TRBJ2-2; D uncertain. Material: memory CD8+ T cells sorted from blood. Regarding subset: CD45RO+ cells pooled with CCR7-negative TemRA cells. This receptor was obtained from a woman aged 25 to 39 in good health. For the CDR3, the DNA is TGTGCCAGCAGCCCTCTGGAACCGGGCTCCAGCACCGGGGAGCTGTTTTTT. It codes for CASSPLEPGSSTGELFF.